Sequencing of this T cell receptor beta chain was carried out in a study of blood T cell repertoires in COVID-19. Sequencing was performed with immunoSEQ multiplex PCR; in TCRdb, only in-frame clones are kept and a portion is missing. The profile shows some 300,000 clones, nearly 90% of them singletons. The CDR3 is made up of 13 amino acids. The V gene's germline CDR1 is SNHLY and CDR2 FYNNEI. Trimming removed 4 bases from V and 5 bases from J; junction bases left unmatched: 1. V is TRBV2 and J is TRBJ2-5; TRBD1 agrees at 10 bases. The specimen was peripheral blood. This sequence originates from a woman aged 40 to 50 with COVID-19, enrolled during active disease. The CDR3 reads CASSATGGETQYF. The DNA for the CDR3 is TGTGCCAGCAGTGCGACAGGGGGCGAGACCCAGTACTTC.